One sample yielded the 12 T cell receptor beta chains listed below, sequenced in a study of T cell responses to AZD1222 COVID-19 vaccine. Profiled with immunoSEQ multiplex PCR; TCRdb holds only in-frame clones, not every one. The table has roughly 120,000 clones, 88% seen once; the top ten hold 18%. Sequencing used peripheral blood, obtained on day 0 of MenACWY control vaccination. These receptors were taken from an adult in good health.

Only one count was recorded for this clone. CDR3 loop: CASSLVPNTGELFF. The CDR3 bases are TGCGCCAGCAGCTTGGTTCCGAACACCGGGGAGCTGTTTTTT. The chain combines TRBV5-1 with TRBJ2-2; D remains unclear. V lost 0 bases and J 0 bases, leaving 3 bases between the germline ends. CDR3 size: 14 residues. The germline CDR1 and CDR2 sequences are SGHRS and YFSETQ.

This rearrangement joins TRBV18 to TRBJ1-1; D uncertain. Trimming took off 2 bases at V and 8 bases at J, with 12 bases between the two ends. There are 13 residues in the CDR3. From germline, CDR1 is KGHSH and CDR2 LQKENI. The DNA of the CDR3 is TGTGCCAGCTCACCAGGGTGGGCCAAAGAAGCTTTCTTT. Residues: CASSPGWAKEAFF.

The chain has TRBV7-9 and TRBJ1-5; no firm D call. This CDR3 has 14 amino acids. Germline CDR1 and CDR2: SEHNR and FQNEAQ (reference sequence). V lost 3 bases to trimming and J lost 6 bases, with 12 bases between them. The CDR3 reads CASSFGQAGQPQHF. The CDR3 coding sequence is TGTGCCAGCAGCTTCGGCCAGGCAGGTCAGCCCCAGCATTTT.

This clone was observed once. The V call is TRBV28, the J call TRBJ2-2, with 9 nucleotides matching TRBD1. CDR1 MDHEN and CDR2 SYDVKM come from the germline V gene. The V segment lost 6 bases and the J segment 5 bases; nucleotides outside the gene matches: 13. This CDR3 contains 17 residues. The CDR3 nucleotides are TGTGCCAGCAGGATATATACAGGGGGCGCAAGGACCGGGGAGCTGTTTTTT. Residues: CASRIYTGGARTGELFF.

The rearrangement joins TRBV7-2 to TRBJ1-2; 12 bases line up with TRBD1. Germline V CDR1 and CDR2: SGHTA, FQGNSA. The ends lost 4 bases at V and 2 bases at J; junction bases unmatched: 8. The CDR3 extends over 17 amino acids. CDR3: CASSSSGTGGRNYGYTF. The CDR3 DNA is TGTGCCAGCAGCTCTTCCGGGACAGGGGGCAGAAACTATGGCTACACCTTC. Filled out from reference TRBV7-2 and TRBJ1-2, the complete variable domain reads GAGVSQSPSNKVTEKGKDVELRCDPISGHTALYWYRQSLGQGLEFLIYFQGNSAPDKSGLPSDRFSAERTGGSVSTLTIQRTQQEDSAVYLCASSSSGTGGRNYGYTFGSGTRLTVV.

The count of this clone is one. The rearrangement uses TRBV5-3 and TRBJ1-1; D is possibly TRBD1 (5 bases). TRBV5-3 is an ORF for which the function is uncertain. Trimming left V 0 bases short and J 11 bases short, with 8 bases between. The CDR3 loop spans 11 amino acids. CDR3 region: CARSLEGVAFF. The CDR3 nucleotides read TGTGCCAGAAGCTTGGAAGGGGTGGCTTTCTTT.

This chain joins TRBV6-5 and TRBJ2-7; 9 bases match TRBD2. Germline V gene lookup returns CDR1 MNHEY and CDR2 SVGAGI. The V segment lost 0 bases and the J segment 5 bases; nucleotides outside the gene matches: 8. This CDR3 is 16 amino acids long. CDR3 in DNA: TGTGCCAGCAGTTACTCACCGGGACTAGCTGATCACGAGCAGTACTTC. It specifies CASSYSPGLADHEQYF.

CDR3 protein: CASSRGGNQPQHF. DNA of the CDR3: TGTGCCAGCAGCCGGGGGGGCAATCAGCCCCAGCATTTT. V and J are TRBV5-8 and TRBJ1-5; weak D call: TRBD1 (5 bases). V dropped 4 bases and J dropped 2 bases, with 7 bases sitting between them. From germline, CDR1 is SGHTS and CDR2 YDEGEE. This CDR3 is built from 13 residues.

The sample holds one count of this clone. This chain connects TRBV7-3 to TRBJ1-2; TRBD1 might be the D (6 bases). This CDR3 is 14 amino acids long. V was clipped by 3 bases and J by 3 bases, with 11 bases between them. Germline loops: CDR1 SGHTA, CDR2 FQGTGA. The CDR3 DNA reads TGTGCCAGCAGCTTCACGGGGGCGGACTATGGCTACACCTTC. It encodes CASSFTGADYGYTF. Filled out from reference TRBV7-3 and TRBJ1-2, the complete variable domain reads GAGVSQTPSNKVTEKGKYVELRCDPISGHTALYWYRQSLGQGPEFLIYFQGTGAADDSGLPNDRFFAVRPEGSVSTLKIQRTERGDSAVYLCASSFTGADYGYTFGSGTRLTVV.

This chain uses TRBV5-1 with TRBJ2-2; unclear D gene. The length of the CDR3 is 14 residues. V was trimmed by 0 bases and J by 2 bases, leaving 5 bases between them. CDR1 and CDR2 from the germline V gene are SGHRS and YFSETQ. The CDR3 spells CASSLDRNTGELFF. Written as DNA, the CDR3 is TGCGCCAGCAGCTTGGACCGAAACACCGGGGAGCTGTTTTTT.

This clone was observed a few times. This chain connects TRBV28 to TRBJ1-6; D might be TRBD1 (6 bases). V gave up 6 bases and J gave up 7 bases, with 16 bases separating them. Germline values: CDR1 MDHEN, CDR2 SYDVKM. CDR3 length equals 15 residues. In nucleotides, the CDR3 is TGTGCCAGCAGCCGGAGGGGGGGCGGGAATTCACCCCTCCACTTT. Translation gives CASSRRGGGNSPLHF.

The V and J genes are TRBV28 and TRBJ1-2, with D uncertain. This CDR3 has 14 residues. The V gene lost 1 base and the J gene lost 5 bases, with 11 bases spanning the gap. CDR1 and CDR2 from the germline V gene are MDHEN and SYDVKM. CDR3 sequence: CASSLSETLYGYTF. In nucleotides, the CDR3 is TGTGCCAGCAGTTTATCTGAGACACTTTATGGCTACACCTTC.